This T cell receptor (beta chain) emerged from a study of OX40 agonist ivuxolimab in advanced cancers. Across the study: Anti-PD-1, anti-PD-L1 or anti-CTLA-4 therapy given earlier was allowed, and about 38% had some.

Comments on this clone: The antigen is unknown.

Measured with immunoSEQ multiplex PCR; TCRdb has only the in-frame clones, and not every one. Of just over 30,000 clones in the sample, 70% to 90% were seen once. Samples were taken at baseline and on day 1 of cycles 4 and 7. Study-level results: At doses 0.1 to 3.0 mg/kg, CD4+ and CD8+ clones expanded.

Looked up from germline, CDR1 is KGHSH and CDR2 is LQKENI. Trimming took 3 bases from V and 3 from J; bases not matched to a gene: 5. This CDR3 has 16 residues. The V and J genes are TRBV18 and TRBJ1-5; 10 nucleotides agree with TRBD1. The input for sequencing was CD4+ or CD8+ T cells sorted from blood, taken in a trial of the OX40 agonist ivuxolimab. The receptor's source is an adult with an advanced solid tumor such as melanoma, head and neck, liver or kidney cancer. CDR3 DNA: TGTGCCAGCTCACCGCGGACAGGGGGATTCAATCAGCCCCAGCATTTT. Protein: CASSPRTGGFNQPQHF.